This note documents a single T cell receptor (beta chain) sequence. This specimen belongs to a study of T-cell reconstitution after alpha-beta-depleted transplantation in children. The library targeted TCRbeta and was prepared with unique molecular identifiers. MiXCR was run by TCRdb on the PCR reads, yielding one entry per CDR3 protein. Among around 240,000 distinct CDR3 sequences, 9.7% were seen once, and the ten largest hold 5% to 6%. This TCR was sampled from a human donor who donated a stem cell graft to a child with SCID. The sample in question was PBMCs from the stem cell graft donor, obtained from the stem cell graft.

The CDR3 DNA is TGTGCCAGGGGCCCGGGCAGCCTCTGCGAGCAGTACTTC. Amino acids: CARGPGSLCEQYF. The chain employs TRBV4-2 and TRBJ2-7; no clear D gene. With 9 bases removed from V and 6 bases from J, the gap between germline ends came to 18 bases. CDR3 length equals 13 residues. CDR1 LGHNA and CDR2 YNFKEQ come from the germline V gene.